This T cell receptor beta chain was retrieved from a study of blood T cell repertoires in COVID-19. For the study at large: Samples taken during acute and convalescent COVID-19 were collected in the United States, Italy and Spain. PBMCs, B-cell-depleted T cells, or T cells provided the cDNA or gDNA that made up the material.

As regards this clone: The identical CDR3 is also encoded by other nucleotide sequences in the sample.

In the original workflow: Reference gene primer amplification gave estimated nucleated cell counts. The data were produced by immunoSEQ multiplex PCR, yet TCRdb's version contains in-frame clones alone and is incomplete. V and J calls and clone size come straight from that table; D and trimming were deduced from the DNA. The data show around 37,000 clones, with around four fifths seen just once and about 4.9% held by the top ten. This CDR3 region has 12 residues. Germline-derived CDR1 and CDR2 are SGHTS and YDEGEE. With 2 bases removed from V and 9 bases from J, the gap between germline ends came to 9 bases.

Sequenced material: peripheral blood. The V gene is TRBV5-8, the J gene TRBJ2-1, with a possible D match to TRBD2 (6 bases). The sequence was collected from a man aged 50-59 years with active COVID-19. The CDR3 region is CASSLAGGEQFF. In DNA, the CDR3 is TGTGCCAGCAGCTTAGCGGGCGGTGAGCAGTTCTTC.